The rows below give T cell receptor beta chains drawn from one sample of a study of OX40 agonist ivuxolimab in advanced cancers. Profiling relied on immunoSEQ multiplex PCR, and the TCRdb table lists in-frame clones only, not all of them. The sample lists tens of thousands of clones; roughly 87% were seen once. Sequences were derived from CD4+ or CD8+ T cells sorted from blood, sampled in a trial of the OX40 agonist ivuxolimab. The receptors were sampled from an adult with an advanced solid tumor such as melanoma, head and neck, liver or kidney cancer. Each CDR3 is given with its conserved first and last residue. D genes are given only for firm matches. A row's size may be missing; if present it is once, few, many or a size class.

CDR3	DNA	D	size	V	J
CASSPGTGGPNNEQFF	TGTGCCAGCAGCCCCGGGACAGGGGGCCCAAACAATGAGCAGTTCTTC	TRBD1	.	TRBV11-2	TRBJ2-1
CASRPGAGELFF	TGTGCCAGCAGACCCGGGGCCGGGGAGCTGTTTTTT	.	once	TRBV27	TRBJ2-2
CASSVTVGDYTF	TGTGCCAGCAGCGTCACAGTGGGAGACTACACCTTC	.	few	TRBV9	TRBJ1-2
CASSGTTYNEQFF	TGTGCCAGCTCCGGGACTACTTACAATGAGCAGTTCTTC	TRBD2	.	TRBV27	TRBJ2-1
CASIGAGGYNEQFF	TGTGCCAGCATCGGGGCGGGGGGATACAATGAGCAGTTCTTC	TRBD2	once	TRBV19	TRBJ2-1
CASSLVWNTEAFF	TGTGCCAGCAGCTTGGTTTGGAACACTGAAGCTTTCTTT	.	.	TRBV5-5	TRBJ1-1
CASSQGATTSGSVYEQYF	TGCGCCAGCAGCCAAGGCGCGACTACTAGCGGGAGTGTGTACGAGCAGTACTTC	TRBD2	.	TRBV4-1	TRBJ2-7
CASSRPGTGTEAFF	TGCGCCAGCAGCCGCCCCGGGACGGGAACTGAAGCTTTCTTT	.	.	TRBV4-1	TRBJ1-1
CASSSLPGTSSHNEQFF	TGCGCCAGCAGTTCCTTACCCGGGACAAGCTCTCACAATGAGCAGTTCTTC	.	.	TRBV10-2	TRBJ2-1
CAWAFGEQFF	TGTGCCTGGGCGTTTGGGGAGCAGTTCTTC	.	.	TRBV30	TRBJ2-1
CASSPDRYNQPQHF	TGTGCCAGCAGCCCGGACAGGTACAATCAGCCCCAGCATTTT	TRBD1	.	TRBV28	TRBJ1-5
CASSILAGGSGEQYF	TGTGCCAGCAGCATACTAGCGGGAGGGTCGGGCGAGCAGTACTTC	TRBD2	.	TRBV5-4	TRBJ2-7
CASRSGQGFGGYTF	TGTGCCAGCAGGTCGGGACAGGGGTTTGGTGGCTACACCTTC	TRBD1	.	TRBV5-6	TRBJ1-2
CASSPVVSPFYNEQFF	TGCGCCAGCAGTCCTGTGGTATCGCCCTTTTACAATGAGCAGTTCTTC	.	.	TRBV10-1	TRBJ2-1
CASSQVNGGAADTQYF	TGCGCCAGCAGCCAAGTGAACGGGGGGGCAGCAGATACGCAGTATTTT	TRBD2	.	TRBV4-1	TRBJ2-3
CASSPAGGYGYTF	TGCGCCAGCAGCCCAGCGGGAGGCTATGGCTACACCTTC	.	.	TRBV4-1	TRBJ1-2
CASSIRGYYQPQHF	TGTGCCAGTAGTATTAGAGGGTACTATCAGCCCCAGCATTTT	.	.	TRBV19	TRBJ1-5
CASSLSQSRAFF	TGTGCCAGCAGCTTGTCCCAGTCGCGGGCTTTCTTT	.	.	TRBV5-5	TRBJ1-1
CASSYSGGGEKLFF	TGTGCCAGCAGTTACTCTGGAGGGGGTGAAAAACTGTTTTTT	.	few	TRBV6-5	TRBJ1-4
CASSLWDRVFGTDTQYF	TGTGCCAGCAGCTTGTGGGACAGGGTATTCGGCACAGATACGCAGTATTTT	TRBD1	.	TRBV5-5	TRBJ2-3
CASSDGTSGYEQYF	TGCGCCAGCAGCGACGGGACTAGCGGTTACGAGCAGTACTTC	TRBD2	.	TRBV5-1	TRBJ2-7
CASSALQGNWNQPQHF	TGTGCCAGCAGTGCCCTACAGGGGAATTGGAATCAGCCCCAGCATTTT	TRBD1	.	TRBV27	TRBJ1-5
CASGKAWNTEAFF	TGCGCCAGCGGCAAGGCCTGGAACACTGAAGCTTTCTTT	.	.	TRBV4-1	TRBJ1-1
CASSFQGGHKSSGNTIYF	TGTGCCAGTAGTTTCCAGGGGGGACACAAGAGCTCTGGAAACACCATATATTTT	TRBD1	.	TRBV19	TRBJ1-3
CASGTRTNYGYTF	TGTGCCAGCGGGACAAGGACTAACTATGGCTACACCTTC	.	.	TRBV2	TRBJ1-2
CASTTRAGGTEAFF	TGTGCCAGCACCACAAGGGCAGGGGGCACTGAAGCTTTCTTT	TRBD1	.	TRBV27	TRBJ1-1
CASSQQGTEQFF	TGCGCCAGCAGCCAACAGGGAACTGAGCAGTTCTTC	.	.	TRBV4-1	TRBJ2-1
CASSLTGPNYGYTF	TGTGCCAGCAGCCTTACAGGGCCCAACTATGGCTACACCTTC	.	.	TRBV7-9	TRBJ1-2
CASRRGDTQYF	TGTGCCAGCAGGCGGGGAGATACGCAGTATTTT	.	.	TRBV27	TRBJ2-3
CASSLTSTSGGPTDTQYF	TGTGCCAGCAGCTTAACATCGACTAGCGGGGGGCCCACAGATACGCAGTATTTT	TRBD2	.	TRBV7-6	TRBJ2-3
CASSSTTEGATNEKLFF	TGTGCCAGCAGCTCGACGACAGAGGGAGCAACTAATGAAAAACTGTTTTTT	.	.	TRBV5-8	TRBJ1-4
CASSQDILGTYNSPLHF	TGCGCCAGCAGCCAAGATATCCTGGGAACCTATAATTCACCCCTCCACTTT	.	.	TRBV4-1	TRBJ1-6
CASRLAGWGTQYF	TGTGCCAGCAGGCTAGCGGGCTGGGGGACCCAGTACTTC	TRBD2	.	TRBV6-5	TRBJ2-5
CASSWTTNYGYTF	TGTGCCAGCAGCTGGACAACCAACTATGGCTACACCTTC	.	.	TRBV25-1	TRBJ1-2
CASSFRGGDTEAFF	TGTGCCAGCAGCTTCCGGGGTGGGGACACTGAAGCTTTCTTT	.	once	TRBV13	TRBJ1-1
CASSTPPDRGHGYTF	TGTGCCAGCAGTACCCCTCCGGACAGGGGCCATGGCTACACCTTC	TRBD1	few	TRBV28	TRBJ1-2
CASRARAGTEAFF	TGCGCCAGCAGGGCGCGGGCCGGGACTGAAGCTTTCTTT	.	many	TRBV10-1	TRBJ1-1
CASIGGQGEDTQYF	TGTGCCAGCATTGGGGGACAGGGCGAAGATACGCAGTATTTT	TRBD1	.	TRBV6-5	TRBJ2-3
CASSEGTGGYEQYF	TGTGCCAGCAGCGAAGGGACAGGGGGGTACGAGCAGTACTTC	TRBD1	.	TRBV9	TRBJ2-7
CASSSAGSYEQYF	TGTGCCAGCAGCTCAGCGGGATCCTACGAGCAGTACTTC	TRBD2	.	TRBV28	TRBJ2-7